A single sample gave rise to the 14 T cell receptor beta chains below, sequenced in a study of blood T cell repertoires in COVID-19. Some clones are missing from TCRdb's copy, which holds only in-frame ones; the method was immunoSEQ multiplex PCR. The sample shows around 200,000 clones, 83% of them seen only once. The source material was peripheral blood. The receptors derive from a woman in her 40s with active or convalescent COVID-19.

The gene calls are TRBV7-8 and TRBJ2-2; D may be TRBD1 (5 bases). Germline V lookup: CDR1 SGHVS, CDR2 FQNEAQ. Trimming shortened V by 4 bases and J by 0 bases, and 9 bases separated the two germline ends. The CDR3 runs 15 residues. DNA for the CDR3: TGTGCCAGCAGCTCCAGACAGTCGAACACCGGGGAGCTGTTTTTT. It translates to CASSSRQSNTGELFF.

The V gene is TRBV29-1, the J gene TRBJ2-3; TRBD2 aligns across 9 bases. The CDR3 loop spans 14 amino acids. Germline V gives CDR1 SQVTM, CDR2 ANQGSEA. V shed 5 bases, J shed 4 bases, and the junction held 7 bases outside the gene matches. The CDR3 sequence is CSVPRGGEADTQYF. DNA of the CDR3: TGCAGCGTTCCGCGGGGGGGCGAGGCAGATACGCAGTATTTT.

The chain couples TRBV11-3 to TRBJ2-7, with 8 bases that match TRBD1. After removal of 3 bases from V and 12 bases from J, the junction contained 10 bases not matched to a gene. From germline, CDR1 is SGHNT and CDR2 YENEEA. The CDR3 totals 13 residues. CDR3 coding DNA: TGTGCCAGCAGCTTTAGGGGACAGGAGGTACCGTACTTC. Protein sequence: CASSFRGQEVPYF.

The V call is TRBV25-1, the J call TRBJ1-1; 9 nucleotides match TRBD1. Germline CDR1 and CDR2: MGHDK and SYGVNS. V shed 5 bases and J 2 bases; nucleotides not matched to a gene: 12. The CDR3 runs to 17 residues. As DNA, the CDR3 is TGTGCCAGCAGTATCCTGGAGGACAGGGGACCCAACACTGAAGCTTTCTTT. It is translated as CASSILEDRGPNTEAFF. The whole variable domain, filled in from reference TRBV25-1 and TRBJ1-1, reads EADIYQTPRYLVIGTGKKITLECSQTMGHDKMYWYQQDPGMELHLIHYSYGVNSTEKGDLSSESTVSRIRTEHFPLTLESARPSHTSQYLCASSILEDRGPNTEAFFGQGTRLTVV.

The chain carries TRBV9 and TRBJ2-7; 7 bases fit TRBD1. CDR1 is SGDLS and CDR2 is YYNGEE in the germline V gene. V trimming: 3 bases; J trimming: 5 bases; junction bases outside the gene matches: 14. The CDR3 is made up of 16 amino acids. Written as DNA, the CDR3 is TGTGCCAGCAGCGCCCGGTTAGAGAACAGGGGAAACGAGCAGTACTTC. This gives the protein CASSARLENRGNEQYF.

This chain links TRBV5-1 with TRBJ2-7; possible D gene TRBD2, 6 bases. The V gene's germline CDR1 is SGHRS and CDR2 YFSETQ. This CDR3 spans 16 amino acids. V was clipped by 0 bases and J by 3 bases, with 16 bases between them. CDR3 DNA sequence: TGCGCCAGCAGCTTGGATTGGGTCCCAGCGGGCTACGAGCAGTACTTC. Residues: CASSLDWVPAGYEQYF.

The genes are TRBV12-5 and TRBJ1-4; 9 bases agree with TRBD1. The CDR3 contains 17 residues. J lost 2 bases, V lost 7 bases, and 11 bases had no gene match. Germline lookup yields CDR1 LGHNT and CDR2 FRNRAP. In DNA, the CDR3 is TGTGCTAGTGCTAAAGGACAGGGGAGTTGGACTAATGAAAAACTGTTTTTT. Its protein is CASAKGQGSWTNEKLFF.

The V gene is TRBV13, the J gene TRBJ1-1; D is unclear. The germline V gene encodes CDR1 PRHDT and CDR2 FYEKMQ (reference sequence). Trimming took 5 bases from V and 10 from J, leaving 17 bases between them. This CDR3 region has 13 residues. The CDR3 DNA reads TGTGCCAGCAGCGACCAAGACCTTCCGGGAGCTTTCTTT. This translates into CASSDQDLPGAFF.

The chain has TRBV2 and TRBJ2-1; 9 bases are shared with TRBD1. The CDR3 is 14 amino acids. The V and J ends lost 5 bases and 10 bases, in that order; junction bases with no gene match: 9. Per germline, CDR1 SNHLY and CDR2 FYNNEI. The CDR3 nucleotides are TGTGCCAGCAGTTTCCCGGGACAGGGCGGAGAGCAGTTCTTC. Its protein is CASSFPGQGGEQFF. The variable domain in full, with the rest retrieved from reference TRBV2 and TRBJ2-1, is EPEVTQTPSHQVTQMGQEVILRCVPISNHLYFYWYRQILGQKVEFLVSFYNNEISEKSEIFDDQFSVERPDGSNFTLKIRSTKLEDSAMYFCASSFPGQGGEQFFGPGTRLTVL.

The J gene is TRBJ1-4, the V gene TRBV6-2 or TRBV6-3; D is undetermined. V lost 4 bases, J lost 2 bases, and 8 bases lay in between. CDR3 length: 14 residues. From germline, CDR1 is MNHEY and CDR2 SVGEGT. The CDR3: CASSWESTNEKLFF. The CDR3 DNA is TGTGCCAGCAGTTGGGAGAGCACTAATGAAAAACTGTTTTTT.

The CDR3 sequence is CASSDRSGGPYEQYF. CDR3 DNA sequence: TGTGCCAGCAGTGACCGATCGGGGGGCCCCTACGAGCAGTACTTC. J is TRBJ2-7 and V is TRBV25-1, with D possibly TRBD2 on 7 matching bases. This CDR3 region has 15 residues. Germline CDR1 reads MGHDK; CDR2 reads SYGVNS. V gave up 3 bases and J gave up 2 bases, with 14 bases separating them.

This clone was seen only once. A read error may produce the germline difference seen at one junction end. The chain has TRBV7-2 and TRBJ2-4; possibly TRBD1 for D (6 bases). Germline V gene lookup returns CDR1 SGHTA and CDR2 FQGNSA. The CDR3 has 15 amino acids. For the CDR3, the DNA is TGTGCCAGCAGCTTACTAGGGGGTGCCATAAACATTCAGTACTTC. Translation gives CASSLLGGAINIQYF.

The rearrangement uses TRBV6-5 and TRBJ2-5; D is perhaps TRBD1 (7 bases). The V gene's germline CDR1 is MNHEY and CDR2 SVGAGI. This CDR3 has 15 residues. V lost 2 bases, J lost 1 base, and 11 bases lay in between. CDR3: CASSYAGTVQETQYF. CDR3 nucleotide sequence: TGTGCCAGCAGTTACGCGGGGACAGTCCAAGAGACCCAGTACTTC.

This clone was found many times. This chain uses TRBV29-1 with TRBJ2-1, with D possibly TRBD2 on 5 matching bases. The germline CDR1 and CDR2 sequences are SQVTM and ANQGSEA. This CDR3 comprises 16 residues. Trimming removed 1 base at V and 0 bases at J, with 13 bases between. This chain's CDR3 is CSVEGVEVRSYNEQFF. CDR3 sequence (DNA): TGCAGCGTTGAAGGGGTGGAGGTTCGCTCCTACAATGAGCAGTTCTTC.